The clone carrying this T cell receptor beta chain was counted a single time. The target antigen is unknown. The CDR3 contains 13 residues. Trimming removed 7 bases from V and 12 bases from J, with 19 bases in between. Germline lookup yields CDR1 LNHDA and CDR2 SQIVND (reference sequence). This sample is part of a study of CD8+CD57+ T cells in acquired aplastic anemia. As for the study in general: Each DNA sample taken from sorted CD4+ and CD8+ cells came to 3 to 4 ug on average. Study-wide results and caveats: CD8+ Simpson's diversity in patients was not significantly different from that in controls. Overlapping CD8+ CDR3 repertoires of patients and controls contained nearly 30 shared sequences.

TCR beta VDJ and CDR3 profiles were obtained from a genomic DNA template. TCRdb used MiXCR to reprocess the reads, holding one entry per CDR3 protein. This sample carries around 180,000 distinct CDR3 sequences, about three fifths of them seen once, and the ten largest clones take around 46%. This receptor was obtained from a human donor with severe aplastic anemia or a healthy control (not recorded which). The sequenced material came from sorted CD4+, CD8+, or CD8+CD57+ T cells (not recorded which) from PBMCs. This chain links TRBV19 with TRBJ2-1; either TRBD1 or TRBD2 may fit D (7 bases each). CDR3 sequence (DNA): TGTGCCAGTATTCCCAGGGGGGGAATTGGGCAGTTCTTC. This codes for CASIPRGGIGQFF.